This T cell receptor beta chain originates from a study of OX40 agonist ivuxolimab in advanced cancers. Study-level background: An agonistic anti-OX40 (CD134) antibody, ivuxolimab, was used to treat the patients. Previous treatment with anti-PD-1, anti-PD-L1 or anti-CTLA-4 therapy was allowed; less than 45% had received some. Of the patients, three showed partial responses, one with hepatocellular carcinoma and two with cutaneous melanoma.

Trimming cost V 7 bases and J 2 bases, with 11 bases left between them. The CDR3 loop spans 13 amino acids. Germline lookup yields CDR1 SGHRS and CDR2 YFSETQ. The repertoire was sequenced with immunoSEQ multiplex PCR; TCRdb's copy has only in-frame clones and lacks some. The table lists 90,000 to 100,000 clones, roughly nine tenths of them singletons, with 0.75% to 0.95% in the top ten. The TCR originated in an adult with an advanced solid tumor such as melanoma, head and neck, liver or kidney cancer. The sample here was CD4+ or CD8+ T cells sorted from blood, taken in a trial of the OX40 agonist ivuxolimab. J is TRBJ2-3 and V is TRBV5-1; no reliable D call. The DNA of the CDR3 is TGCGCCAGCTGCCTCACCTCCACAGATACGCAGTATTTT. Translated, it gives CASCLTSTDTQYF. Supplemented by reference TRBV5-1 and TRBJ2-3, the full variable domain reads KAGVTQTPRYLIKTRGQQVTLSCSPISGHRSVSWYQQTPGQGLQFLFEYFSETQRNKGNFPGRFSGRQFSNSRSEMNVSTLELGDSALYLCASCLTSTDTQYFGPGTRLTVL.